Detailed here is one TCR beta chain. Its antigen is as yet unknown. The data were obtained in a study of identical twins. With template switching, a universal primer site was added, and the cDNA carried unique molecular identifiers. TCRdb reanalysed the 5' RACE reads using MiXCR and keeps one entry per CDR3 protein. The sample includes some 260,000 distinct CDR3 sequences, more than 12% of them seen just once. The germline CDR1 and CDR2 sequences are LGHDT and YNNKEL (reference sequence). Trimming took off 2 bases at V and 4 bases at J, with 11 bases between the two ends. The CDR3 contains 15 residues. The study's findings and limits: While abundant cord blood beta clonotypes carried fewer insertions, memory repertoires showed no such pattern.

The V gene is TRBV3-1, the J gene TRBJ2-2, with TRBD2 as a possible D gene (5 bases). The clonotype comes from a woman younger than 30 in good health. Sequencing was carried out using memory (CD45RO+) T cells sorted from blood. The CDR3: CASSQWVGSTGELFF. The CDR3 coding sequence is TGTGCCAGCAGCCAATGGGTAGGGAGCACCGGGGAGCTGTTTTTT.